The 19 T cell receptor beta chains below come from one sample, sequenced in a study of beta chain features in type 1 diabetes. Investigators reverse transcribed all isolated RNA, so they sequenced expressed TCRB transcripts. Produced via immunoSEQ multiplex PCR; TCRdb's table is partial and in-frame only. The sample has roughly 150,000 clones, almost 8% seen once. These receptors have no known antigen. The study's findings and limits: All four CD4+ subsets of Type 1 diabetes patients contained TCRB CDR3s that were moderately but significantly shorter.

Sequenced sample: central memory CD4+ T cells from blood. All receptors come from a man between 18 and 35 years old with type 1 diabetes.

This clone was counted a few times. Other nucleotide sequences from this sample produce the same CDR3. J is TRBJ2-5 and V is TRBV7-8; 7 bases fit TRBD1. This CDR3 comprises 14 residues. Germline V gene data show CDR1 as SGHVS and CDR2 as FQNEAQ. J gave up 2 bases and V 5 bases, and 5 bases lay outside the gene matches. This CDR3 is CASSEGTVQETQYF. The CDR3 region has the DNA TGTGCCAGCAGCGAAGGGACAGTACAAGAGACCCAGTACTTC.

The V and J genes are TRBV5-4 and TRBJ2-7, with 10 bases matching TRBD2. Germline V gene data show CDR1 as SGHNT and CDR2 as YYREEE (reference sequence). V shed 4 bases and J 0 bases; nucleotides not matched to a gene: 10. CDR3 length: 17 amino acids. The CDR3 spells CASSHGRTSGSSYEQYF. The CDR3 region has the DNA TGTGCCAGCAGCCACGGAAGGACTAGCGGTAGCTCCTACGAGCAGTACTTC.

The chain uses TRBV30 and TRBJ1-2, with D possibly TRBD1 on 5 matching bases. Germline CDR1 is GTSNPN and CDR2 is SVGIG (reference sequence). The CDR3 runs 13 residues. V lost 7 bases to trimming and J lost 0 bases, with 12 bases between them. The CDR3 DNA is TGTGCCTACCACGGGGACTCTAACTATGGCTACACCTTC. Translation gives CAYHGDSNYGYTF.

In nucleotides, the CDR3 is TGTGCCAGCAGCTTCAGGGCTAGGGAGACCCAGTACTTC. It is translated as CASSFRARETQYF. V gene TRBV11-2 combines with J gene TRBJ2-5, with D tentatively TRBD1 (5 bases). Germline assignment: CDR1 SGHAT and CDR2 FQNNGV. Trimming stripped 3 bases from V and 5 bases from J, with 10 bases between. The CDR3 length is 13 residues.

The V gene is TRBV6-5, the J gene TRBJ2-1, with 13 nucleotides matching TRBD2. Losses at the gene ends were 6 bases for V and 3 bases for J; bases not matched to a gene: 2. The CDR3 is 15 residues long. Germline CDR1 and CDR2: MNHEY and SVGAGI. CDR3 bases: TGTGCCAGCAGGGGACTAGCGGGGAGCTACAATGAGCAGTTCTTC. It yields the protein CASRGLAGSYNEQFF.

This clone was seen a few times. The rearrangement links TRBV7-2 to TRBJ1-4; the D gene is possibly TRBD1 (5 bases). The CDR3 extends over 14 amino acids. Germline-derived CDR1 and CDR2 are SGHTA and FQGNSA. V lost 3 bases, J lost 5 bases, and 10 bases lay in between. The DNA for the CDR3 is TGTGCCAGCAGCTTGAGGCAGGGCAATGAAAAACTGTTTTTT. It is translated as CASSLRQGNEKLFF.

This clone came up a few times. The gene calls are TRBV5-1 and TRBJ2-1; 9 nucleotides line up with TRBD2. J gave up 8 bases and V 1 base, and 7 bases lay outside the gene matches. Germline CDR1 is SGHRS and CDR2 is YFSETQ. There are 15 residues in the CDR3. The chain's CDR3 is CASSLLAGRSDEQFF. CDR3 nucleotides: TGCGCCAGCAGCTTGCTAGCGGGACGATCGGATGAGCAGTTCTTC.

This clone was counted between two and nine times. The J gene is TRBJ2-1, the V gene TRBV28; TRBD2 might be the D (5 bases). From germline, CDR1 is MDHEN and CDR2 SYDVKM. V lost 8 bases and J 0 bases, leaving 14 bases between the germline ends. This CDR3 contains 15 residues. DNA for the CDR3: TGTGCCAGCTTAGCGTCGGTGAGCTCCTACAATGAGCAGTTCTTC. This translates into CASLASVSSYNEQFF.

The table lists this clone with a few counts. The chain links TRBV10-3 to TRBJ2-3; D might be TRBD1 (5 bases). CDR1 and CDR2 (germline): ENHRY, SYGVKD. Trimming took 0 bases from V and 4 from J, leaving 8 bases between them. The CDR3 extends over 14 amino acids. CDR3 residues: CAISESGRADTQYF. CDR3 nucleotides: TGTGCCATCAGTGAGTCCGGCAGGGCAGATACGCAGTATTTT.

The chain has TRBV5-4 and TRBJ2-5; 7 nucleotides agree with TRBD1. This CDR3 is 15 amino acids long. After removal of 4 bases from V and 2 bases from J, the junction contained 8 bases not matched to a gene. Germline loops: CDR1 SGHNT, CDR2 YYREEE (reference sequence). The CDR3 reads CASSALQGRQETQYF. DNA for the CDR3: TGTGCCAGCAGCGCCCTACAGGGGCGGCAAGAGACCCAGTACTTC.

The chain links TRBV9 to TRBJ2-2; D possibly corresponds to TRBD2 (5 bases). The CDR3 is 17 residues long. Trimming shortened V by 0 bases and J by 2 bases, and 14 bases separated the two germline ends. Germline-derived CDR1 and CDR2 are SGDLS and YYNGEE. The DNA of the CDR3 is TGTGCCAGCAGCGTAGCGGGGTGGAGCGGTAACACCGGGGAGCTGTTTTTT. Residues: CASSVAGWSGNTGELFF.

This clone was detected a few times. The genes are TRBV5-1 and TRBJ1-2; TRBD1 might be the D (5 bases). Trimming removed 0 bases from V and 5 bases from J, with 14 bases in between. The CDR3 is 15 residues long. Germline loops: CDR1 SGHRS, CDR2 YFSETQ. CDR3 sequence reads: CASSLEDSRRYGYTF. The CDR3 nucleotides are TGCGCCAGCAGCTTGGAAGACAGCCGAAGGTATGGCTACACCTTC.

This clone was counted a few times. This chain connects TRBV19 to TRBJ1-2, with 8 bases lining up with TRBD1. Germline V gene sequence: CDR1 LNHDA, CDR2 SQIVND (reference sequence). The CDR3 has 12 residues. V gave up 7 bases and J gave up 4 bases; unmatched junction bases: 2. CDR3 protein: CASNQGAYGYTF. The DNA of the CDR3 is TGTGCCAGTAACCAGGGGGCCTATGGCTACACCTTC. The whole variable domain, filled in from reference TRBV19 and TRBJ1-2, reads DGGITQSPKYLFRKEGQNVTLSCEQNLNHDAMYWYRQDPGQGLRLIYYSQIVNDFQKGDIAEGYSVSREKKESFPLTVTSAQKNPTAFYLCASNQGAYGYTFGSGTRLTVV.

This sequence joins TRBV5-6 and TRBJ1-5; D uncertain. CDR3 length: 15 residues. Germline V gene lookup returns CDR1 SGHDT and CDR2 YYEEEE. Trimming removed 4 bases at V and 6 bases at J, with 17 bases between. The CDR3 DNA reads TGTGCCAGCAGCGTCGGGTTCCTGGAGCCTCAGCCCCAGCATTTT. It encodes CASSVGFLEPQPQHF.

The V call is TRBV27, the J call TRBJ2-5, with 12 bases that match TRBD2. CDR1 and CDR2 (germline): MNHEY, SMNVEV (reference sequence). CDR3 length: 17 residues. Trimming cost V 5 bases and J 5 bases; bases outside gene matches: 12. The CDR3 region is CASSRLAGGPGLETQYF. CDR3 nucleotides: TGTGCCAGCAGTAGGCTAGCGGGGGGGCCTGGCCTGGAGACCCAGTACTTC.

The chain combines TRBV2 with TRBJ2-7; 10 bases fit TRBD2. The CDR3 sequence is 15 residues long. V lost 10 bases, J lost 6 bases, and 15 bases stayed unmatched. Germline assignment: CDR1 SNHLY and CDR2 FYNNEI. As DNA, the CDR3 is TGTGCCACAGAGAGAGCAGCGGGAGGGTTTGCCGAGCAGTACTTC. Its translation: CATERAAGGFAEQYF. Based on the CDR3 plus reference TRBV2 and TRBJ2-7, the full variable domain is EPEVTQTPSHQVTQMGQEVILRCVPISNHLYFYWYRQILGQKVEFLVSFYNNEISEKSEIFDDQFSVERPDGSNFTLKIRSTKLEDSAMYFCATERAAGGFAEQYFGPGTRLTVT.

This clone was counted a few times. The rearrangement links TRBV29-1 to TRBJ1-2, with 10 positions matching TRBD1. Per germline, CDR1 SQVTM and CDR2 ANQGSEA. V was pared by 6 bases and J by 8 bases, with 3 bases of the junction left unmatched. The CDR3 is 11 amino acids. CDR3 DNA sequence: TGCAGCGTCTCGACAGGGGGCGGCTACACCTTC. Protein sequence: CSVSTGGGYTF.

The sample holds many counts of this clone. This sequence joins TRBV14 and TRBJ2-4; 8 bases line up with TRBD1. V shed 3 bases, J shed 1 base, and the junction held 5 bases outside the gene matches. This CDR3 has 16 amino acids. From germline, CDR1 is SGHDN and CDR2 FVKESK. CDR3 loop: CASSHGQGWAKNIQYF. DNA of the CDR3: TGTGCCAGCAGCCACGGACAGGGATGGGCCAAAAACATTCAGTACTTC.

This clone has more than one count but fewer than ten. The genes are TRBV6-5 and TRBJ2-4, with 7 bases identical to TRBD2. The CDR3 extends over 15 amino acids. V was clipped by 5 bases and J by 3 bases; unmatched bases: 7. From germline, CDR1 is MNHEY and CDR2 SVGAGI. CDR3 protein: CASSPWEGGKNIQYF. As DNA, the CDR3 is TGTGCCAGCAGTCCCTGGGAGGGAGGCAAAAACATTCAGTACTTC.